This T cell receptor beta chain came from a study of T cell responses to AZD1222 COVID-19 vaccine. Profiled with immunoSEQ multiplex PCR; TCRdb holds only in-frame clones, not every one. The sample carries 200,000 to 250,000 clones, approximately 94% recorded once. Germline V CDR1 and CDR2: MGHRA, YSYEKL. The CDR3 has 15 amino acids. Concerning this clone: A junction boundary mismatches the germline segment, possibly from a read error.

The sample in question was peripheral blood, obtained 28 days after the second dose of the MenACWY control vaccine. This receptor was obtained from an adult who received the MenACWY meningococcal vaccine as a control. The chain is built from TRBV4-1 and TRBJ2-7; D is unresolved. CDR3 sequence: CASSQEGKGAYEQYF. For the CDR3, the DNA is TGCGCCAGCAGTCAAGAAGGTAAAGGAGCCTACGAGCAGTACTTC.